Detailed here is one TCR beta chain. The germline gives CDR1 SGHRS, CDR2 YFSETQ. The CDR3 is 15 residues long. Trimming stripped 4 bases from V and 2 bases from J, with 15 bases between. In the authors' workflow: Estimated nucleated cell counts came from reference gene primer amplification. This table comes from immunoSEQ multiplex PCR, and its TCRdb copy is limited to in-frame clones, with some not included. Clone size and the V and J calls come from that table; the DNA yielded D and trimming. Of about 220,000 clones in the sample, under 90% were seen once. The source of the sample is a study of blood T cell repertoires in COVID-19. About the study: Sample material is recorded as cDNA or gDNA derived from T cells, B-cell-depleted T cells, or PBMCs.

The source material was peripheral blood. The chain employs TRBV5-1 and TRBJ2-5; the D is unclear. The clonotype originates from a man aged 25-40 years with active or convalescent COVID-19. In nucleotides, the CDR3 is TGCGCCAGCAGCCCCCCTTTGGGCAGTCAAGAGACCCAGTACTTC. Its translation is CASSPPLGSQETQYF.